Listed here are 17 T cell receptor beta chains from one sample, sequenced in a study of blood T cell repertoires in COVID-19. Sequencing used immunoSEQ multiplex PCR; TCRdb keeps in-frame clones, though not all of them. The sample has roughly 380,000 clones, 85% seen once; the top ten hold approximately 3.6%. The sample comprised peripheral blood. These receptors came from a woman aged 18 to 35 with acute or convalescent COVID-19.

This clone was observed once. The chain links TRBV5-6 to TRBJ1-2; tentatively, D is TRBD1 (5 bases). Trimming removed 6 bases at V and 4 bases at J, with 25 bases between. The CDR3 has 17 amino acids. Per germline, CDR1 SGHDT and CDR2 YYEEEE. The CDR3 reads CASTSLAFAAGGYGYTF. CDR3 bases: TGTGCCAGCACCAGCTTAGCCTTTGCGGCGGGGGGCTATGGCTACACCTTC. Full variable domain (rest looked up from reference TRBV5-6 and TRBJ1-2): DAGVTQSPTHLIKTRGQQVTLRCSPKSGHDTVSWYQQALGQGPQFIFQYYEEEERQRGNFPDRFSGHQFPNYSSELNVNALLLGDSALYLCASTSLAFAAGGYGYTFGSGTRLTVV.

This sequence joins TRBV12-5 and TRBJ1-2; TRBD1 matches at 7 bases. The germline V gene encodes CDR1 LGHNT and CDR2 FRNRAP. The CDR3 is made up of 20 amino acids. The trim removed 1 base at V and 1 base at J, leaving 18 bases unmatched. The CDR3 DNA follows: TGTGCTAGTGGTTTGGGTTTGGGACAGCGAACCAGTTCCAGTAACTATGGCTACACCTTC. It codes for CASGLGLGQRTSSSNYGYTF.

J is TRBJ1-4 and V is TRBV5-4, with D possibly matching TRBD1 (6 bases). Germline CDR1 SGHNT, CDR2 YYREEE (reference sequence). The V end was cut by 4 bases, the J end by 7 bases, with 14 bases between. The CDR3 spans 14 residues. CDR3: CASSNTGMSEKLFF. DNA of the CDR3: TGTGCCAGCAGCAATACAGGGATGAGTGAAAAACTGTTTTTT.

This clone came up a few times. Within the sample, other DNA sequences also encode this same CDR3. The chain carries TRBV5-1 and TRBJ1-1; D may be TRBD1 (6 bases). The V end was cut by 2 bases, the J end by 2 bases, with 13 bases between. The CDR3 runs 15 residues. CDR1 and CDR2 (germline): SGHRS, YFSETQ. In DNA, the CDR3 is TGCGCCAGCAGCTTTAGGGCTGGGGGCAACACTGAAGCTTTCTTT. Translating it yields CASSFRAGGNTEAFF.

In this sample, this clone turned up a few times. The chain has TRBV2 and TRBJ1-2, with D hard to call. The CDR3 contains 12 residues. Germline lookup yields CDR1 SNHLY and CDR2 FYNNEI. Trimming removed 4 bases at V and 0 bases at J, with 3 bases between. CDR3 sequence: CASSAANYGYTF. CDR3 nucleotides: TGTGCCAGCAGTGCGGCTAACTATGGCTACACCTTC.

This rearrangement joins TRBV28 to TRBJ1-5, with 9 positions matching TRBD1. Germline CDR1 is MDHEN and CDR2 is SYDVKM. V was pared by 2 bases and J by 1 base, with 6 bases of the junction left unmatched. The CDR3 has 17 amino acids. CDR3 loop: CASSLGDRGESNQPQHF. The CDR3, as DNA: TGTGCCAGCAGTTTAGGAGACAGGGGGGAAAGCAATCAGCCCCAGCATTTT.

The V gene is TRBV24-1, the J gene TRBJ2-5; D ambiguous. Per germline, CDR1 KGHDR and CDR2 SFDVKD. The CDR3 consists of 12 residues. Trimming cost V 4 bases and J 2 bases, with 4 bases left between them. The DNA of the CDR3 is TGTGCCACCAGTGACCAACAAGAGACCCAGTACTTC. Translated, it gives CATSDQQETQYF.

This sequence joins TRBV5-8 and TRBJ1-1, with D hard to call. V was pared by 3 bases and J by 0 bases, with 6 bases between. Germline V gene lookup returns CDR1 SGHTS and CDR2 YDEGEE. This CDR3 contains 13 residues. In DNA form, the CDR3 reads TGTGCCAGCAGCTCTCGTCTGAACACTGAAGCTTTCTTT. Translated, it gives CASSSRLNTEAFF.

This chain links TRBV24-1 with TRBJ1-5, with TRBD1 matching over 9 bases. Germline V gene data show CDR1 as KGHDR and CDR2 as SFDVKD. V dropped 3 bases and J dropped 6; count of bases not matched to a gene: 5. The CDR3 covers 15 residues. The CDR3 DNA reads as TGTGCCACCAGTGATCGGACAGGGGATGGTCAGCCCCAGCATTTT. It specifies CATSDRTGDGQPQHF.

The V gene is TRBV19, the J gene TRBJ1-2; 12 positions agree with TRBD1. Germline V gene lookup returns CDR1 LNHDA and CDR2 SQIVND (reference sequence). The trim removed 5 bases at V and 5 bases at J, leaving 6 bases unmatched. There are 15 residues in the CDR3. The CDR3 sequence is CASSPGTGGMYGYTF. In DNA form, the CDR3 reads TGTGCCAGTAGTCCAGGGACAGGGGGCATGTATGGCTACACCTTC. Complete variable domain (other parts from reference TRBV19 and TRBJ1-2): DGGITQSPKYLFRKEGQNVTLSCEQNLNHDAMYWYRQDPGQGLRLIYYSQIVNDFQKGDIAEGYSVSREKKESFPLTVTSAQKNPTAFYLCASSPGTGGMYGYTFGSGTRLTVV.

This chain joins TRBV2 and TRBJ1-1, with TRBD1 identical over 10 bases. In germline, CDR1 is SNHLY, CDR2 FYNNEI. V was pared by 10 bases and J by 4 bases, with 6 bases of the junction left unmatched. The CDR3 covers 13 residues. The CDR3 bases are TGTGCCACCGTGGGACAGGGGTTCACTGAAGCTTTCTTT. This sequence encodes CATVGQGFTEAFF.

The rearrangement links TRBV5-1 to TRBJ1-4; the match to TRBD1 covers 8 bases. The CDR3 length is 16 residues. The germline V gene has CDR1 SGHRS and CDR2 YFSETQ. Germline trimming cut 0 bases from V and 8 bases from J; bases unmatched to any gene: 9. The DNA of the CDR3 is TGCGCCAGCAGCTTGGGCACGGGACAGGCCTTGGAAAAACTGTTTTTT. Translated: CASSLGTGQALEKLFF.

The chain links TRBV11-2 to TRBJ1-2; tentatively, D is TRBD1 (5 bases). Trimming left V 6 bases short and J 8 bases short, with 19 bases between. Per germline, CDR1 SGHAT and CDR2 FQNNGV. The CDR3 loop spans 14 amino acids. The chain's CDR3 is CASRSIRTPRGYTF. For the CDR3, the DNA is TGTGCCAGCAGATCGATTCGGACACCTCGGGGCTACACCTTC.

The chain carries TRBV5-1 and TRBJ2-1; 13 positions agree with TRBD2. With V trimmed by 4 bases and J by 0 bases, 13 bases remained unmatched. Per the germline V gene, CDR1 is SGHRS and CDR2 is YFSETQ. The CDR3 extends over 20 amino acids. The DNA of the CDR3 is TGCGCCAGCAGCCTGAGACTAGCGGGAGGTCCTACATTCTCCTACAATGAGCAGTTCTTC. This translates into CASSLRLAGGPTFSYNEQFF.

The chain joins TRBV27 to TRBJ2-7; no definite D call. The CDR3 length is 14 residues. V was trimmed by 0 bases and J by 0 bases, leaving 6 bases between them. CDR1 and CDR2 (germline): MNHEY, SMNVEV (reference sequence). The CDR3 sequence is CASSLSFSSYEQYF. DNA for the CDR3: TGTGCCAGCAGTTTATCGTTCAGCTCCTACGAGCAGTACTTC.

This clone came up a few times. V gene TRBV7-8 combines with J gene TRBJ1-1; D may be TRBD1 (6 bases). This CDR3 is 15 amino acids long. The germline V gene has CDR1 SGHVS and CDR2 FQNEAQ. V was cut by 5 bases and J by 5 bases, with 18 bases left in between. DNA of the CDR3: TGTGCCAGCAGCCTGCTCACAGGGAAGGGGACTGAAGCTTTCTTT. Amino acids: CASSLLTGKGTEAFF. The full variable domain, in which reference TRBV7-8 and TRBJ1-1 provide the parts outside the CDR3, is GAGVSQSPRYKVAKRGQDVALRCDPISGHVSLFWYQQALGQGPEFLTYFQNEAQLDKSGLPSDRFFAERPEGSVSTLKIQRTQQEDSAVYLCASSLLTGKGTEAFFGQGTRLTVV.

The chain links TRBV5-1 to TRBJ2-5; a possible D gene is TRBD1 (5 bases). Germline V gene lookup returns CDR1 SGHRS and CDR2 YFSETQ. V was cut by 0 bases and J by 5 bases, with 11 bases left in between. The CDR3 is 14 amino acids. The DNA of the CDR3 is TGCGCCAGCAGCTTGGGACAGACATTGGAGACCCAGTACTTC. It specifies CASSLGQTLETQYF.